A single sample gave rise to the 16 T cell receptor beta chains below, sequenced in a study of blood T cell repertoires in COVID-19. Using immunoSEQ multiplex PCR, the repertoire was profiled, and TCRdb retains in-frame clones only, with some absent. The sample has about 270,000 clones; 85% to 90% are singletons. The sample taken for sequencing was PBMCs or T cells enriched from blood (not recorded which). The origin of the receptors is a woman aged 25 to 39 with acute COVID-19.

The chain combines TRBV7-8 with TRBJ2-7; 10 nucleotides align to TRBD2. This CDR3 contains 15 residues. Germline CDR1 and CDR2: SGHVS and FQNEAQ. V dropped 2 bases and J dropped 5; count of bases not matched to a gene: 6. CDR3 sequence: CASSLLASGRHEQYF. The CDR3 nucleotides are TGTGCCAGCAGCTTACTGGCTAGCGGGAGACACGAGCAGTACTTC.

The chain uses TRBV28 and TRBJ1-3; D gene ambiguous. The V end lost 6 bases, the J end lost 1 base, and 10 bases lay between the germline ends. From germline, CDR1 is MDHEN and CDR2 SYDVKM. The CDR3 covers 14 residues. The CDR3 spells CASRLIMSGNTIYF. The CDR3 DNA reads TGTGCCAGCAGACTTATAATGTCTGGAAACACCATATATTTT.

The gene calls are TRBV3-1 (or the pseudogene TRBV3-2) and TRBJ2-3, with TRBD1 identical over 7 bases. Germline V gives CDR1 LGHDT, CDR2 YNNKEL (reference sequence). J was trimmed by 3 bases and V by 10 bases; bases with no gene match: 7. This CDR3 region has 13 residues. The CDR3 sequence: CATGQQGTDTQYF. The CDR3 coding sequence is TGTGCCACGGGACAGCAAGGAACAGATACGCAGTATTTT.

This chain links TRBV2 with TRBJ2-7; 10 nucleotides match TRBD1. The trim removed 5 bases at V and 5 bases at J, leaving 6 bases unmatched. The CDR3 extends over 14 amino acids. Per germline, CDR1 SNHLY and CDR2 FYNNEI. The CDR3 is CASSPGQGLDEQYF. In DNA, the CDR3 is TGTGCCAGCAGTCCGGGACAGGGGTTAGACGAGCAGTACTTC.

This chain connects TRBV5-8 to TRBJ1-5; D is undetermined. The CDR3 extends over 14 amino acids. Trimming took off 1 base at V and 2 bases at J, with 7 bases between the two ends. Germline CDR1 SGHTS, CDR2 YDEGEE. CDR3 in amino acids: CASSLTAGNQPQHF. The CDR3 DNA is TGTGCCAGCAGCTTGACTGCGGGCAATCAGCCCCAGCATTTT.

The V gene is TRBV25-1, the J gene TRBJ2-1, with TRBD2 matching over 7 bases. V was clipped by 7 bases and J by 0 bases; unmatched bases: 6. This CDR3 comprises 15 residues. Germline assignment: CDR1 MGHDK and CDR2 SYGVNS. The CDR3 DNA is TGTGCCAGCAATCGCGGCGGGAGCTCCTACAATGAGCAGTTCTTC. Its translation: CASNRGGSSYNEQFF.

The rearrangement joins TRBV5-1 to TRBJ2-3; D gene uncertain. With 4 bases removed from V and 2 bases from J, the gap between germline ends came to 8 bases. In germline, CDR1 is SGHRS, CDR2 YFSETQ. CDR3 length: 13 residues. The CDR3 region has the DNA TGCGCCAGCAGCACAGCTGTCACAGATACGCAGTATTTT. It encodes CASSTAVTDTQYF.

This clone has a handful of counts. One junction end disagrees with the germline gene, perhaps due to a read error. Here the CDR3 reads CASREGGGSEKLFF. In DNA form, the CDR3 reads TGTGCCAGCAGAGAAGGGGGCGGAAGTGAAAAACTGTTTTTT. J is TRBJ1-4 and V is TRBV2; 7 nucleotides line up with TRBD1. CDR1 SNHLY and CDR2 FYNNEI come from the germline V gene. The CDR3 spans 14 residues.

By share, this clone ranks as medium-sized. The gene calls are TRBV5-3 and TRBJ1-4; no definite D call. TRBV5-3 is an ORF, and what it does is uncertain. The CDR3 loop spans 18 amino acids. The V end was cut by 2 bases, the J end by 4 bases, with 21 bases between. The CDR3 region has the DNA TGTGCCAGAAGCTTTCCTGCCCTACGTTCGTTTAGTAATGAAAAACTGTTTTTT. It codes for CARSFPALRSFSNEKLFF.

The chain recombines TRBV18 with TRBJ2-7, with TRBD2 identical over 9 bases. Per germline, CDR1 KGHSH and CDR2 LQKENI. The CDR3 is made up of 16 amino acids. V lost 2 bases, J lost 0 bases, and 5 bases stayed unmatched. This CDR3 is CASSPILAGSSYEQYF. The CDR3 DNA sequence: TGTGCCAGCTCACCAATACTAGCGGGCAGCTCCTACGAGCAGTACTTC.

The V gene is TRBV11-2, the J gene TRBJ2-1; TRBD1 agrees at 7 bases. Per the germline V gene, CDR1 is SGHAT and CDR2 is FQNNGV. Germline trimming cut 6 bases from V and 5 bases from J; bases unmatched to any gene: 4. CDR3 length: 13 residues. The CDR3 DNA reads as TGTGCCAGCAGTGAGACAGGGAACAATGAGCAGTTCTTC. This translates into CASSETGNNEQFF. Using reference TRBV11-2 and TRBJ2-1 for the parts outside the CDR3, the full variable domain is EAGVAQSPRYKIIEKRQSVAFWCNPISGHATLYWYQQILGQGPKLLIQFQNNGVVDDSQLPKDRFSAERLKGVDSTLKIQPAKLEDSAVYLCASSETGNNEQFFGPGTRLTVL.

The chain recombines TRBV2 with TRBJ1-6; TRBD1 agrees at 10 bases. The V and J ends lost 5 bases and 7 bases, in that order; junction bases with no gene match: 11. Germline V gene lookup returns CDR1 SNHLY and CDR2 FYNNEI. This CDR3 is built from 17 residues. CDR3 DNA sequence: TGTGCCAGCAGTCTACAGACCGGGACAGGGGTGAATTCACCCCTCCACTTT. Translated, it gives CASSLQTGTGVNSPLHF.

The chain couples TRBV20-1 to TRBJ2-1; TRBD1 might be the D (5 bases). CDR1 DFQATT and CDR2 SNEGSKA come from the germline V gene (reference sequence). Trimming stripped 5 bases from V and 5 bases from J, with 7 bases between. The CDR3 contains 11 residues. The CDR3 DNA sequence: TGCAGTGCTCCACAGGACAATGAGCAGTTCTTC. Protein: CSAPQDNEQFF.

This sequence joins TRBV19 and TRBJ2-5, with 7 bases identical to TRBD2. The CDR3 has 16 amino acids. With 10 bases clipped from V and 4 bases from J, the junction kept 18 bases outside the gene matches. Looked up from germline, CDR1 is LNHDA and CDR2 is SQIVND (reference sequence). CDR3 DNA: TGTGCCACCCACCCTAGCGGCTTACCCTTAGGAGAGACCCAGTACTTC. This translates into CATHPSGLPLGETQYF.

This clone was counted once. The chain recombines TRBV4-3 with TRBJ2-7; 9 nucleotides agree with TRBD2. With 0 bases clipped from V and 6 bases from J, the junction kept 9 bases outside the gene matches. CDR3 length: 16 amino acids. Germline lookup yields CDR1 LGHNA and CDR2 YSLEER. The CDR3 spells CASSQDRSSGNSEQYF. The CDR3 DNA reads TGCGCCAGCAGCCAAGATCGGTCTAGCGGGAATTCCGAGCAGTACTTC.

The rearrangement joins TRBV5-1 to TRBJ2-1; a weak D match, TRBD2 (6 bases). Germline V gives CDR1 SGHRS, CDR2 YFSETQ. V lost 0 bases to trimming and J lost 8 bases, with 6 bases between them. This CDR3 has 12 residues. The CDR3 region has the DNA TGCGCCAGCAGCTTGGCTAGCGATGAGCAGTTCTTC. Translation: CASSLASDEQFF. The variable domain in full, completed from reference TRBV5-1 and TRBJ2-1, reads KAGVTQTPRYLIKTRGQQVTLSCSPISGHRSVSWYQQTPGQGLQFLFEYFSETQRNKGNFPGRFSGRQFSNSRSEMNVSTLELGDSALYLCASSLASDEQFFGPGTRLTVL.